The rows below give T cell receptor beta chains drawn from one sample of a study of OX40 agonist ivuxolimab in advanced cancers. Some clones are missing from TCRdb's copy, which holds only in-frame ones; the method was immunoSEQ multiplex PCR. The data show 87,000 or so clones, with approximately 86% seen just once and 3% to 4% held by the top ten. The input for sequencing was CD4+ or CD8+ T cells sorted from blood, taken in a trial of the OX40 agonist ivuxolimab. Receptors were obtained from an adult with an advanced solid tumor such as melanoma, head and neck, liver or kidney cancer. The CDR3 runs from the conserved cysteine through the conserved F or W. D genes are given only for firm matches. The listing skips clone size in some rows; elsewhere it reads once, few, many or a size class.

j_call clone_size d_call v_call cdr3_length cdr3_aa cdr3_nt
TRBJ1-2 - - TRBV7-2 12 CASSGVGYGYTF TGTGCCAGCAGCGGGGTTGGGTATGGCTACACCTTC
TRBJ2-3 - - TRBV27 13 CASSSPNRDTQYF TGTGCCAGCAGTTCGCCCAACAGAGATACGCAGTATTTT
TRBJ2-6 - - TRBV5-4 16 CASSLTGSPGANVLTF TGTGCCAGCAGCCTAACAGGGTCCCCTGGGGCCAACGTCCTGACTTTC
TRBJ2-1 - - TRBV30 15 CAWQRDRFAYNEQFF TGTGCCTGGCAAAGAGACAGGTTCGCCTACAATGAGCAGTTCTTC
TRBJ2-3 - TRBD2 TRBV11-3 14 CASSSSGRIDTQYF TGTGCCAGCAGCTCTAGCGGGAGAATAGATACGCAGTATTTT
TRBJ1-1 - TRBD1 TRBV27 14 CASRPGQLNTEAFF TGTGCCAGCAGACCGGGACAGCTGAACACTGAAGCTTTCTTT
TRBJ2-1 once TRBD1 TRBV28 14 CATQGTGVRNEQFF TGTGCCACTCAAGGGACAGGGGTGAGGAATGAGCAGTTCTTC
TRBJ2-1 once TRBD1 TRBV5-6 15 CASGLPGTGNNEQFF TGTGCCAGCGGTTTACCCGGGACAGGGAACAATGAGCAGTTCTTC
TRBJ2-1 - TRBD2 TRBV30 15 CAWKVGGVGYNEQFF TGTGCCTGGAAAGTTGGGGGGGTCGGCTACAATGAGCAGTTCTTC
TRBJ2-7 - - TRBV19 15 CASSISLGGGGEQYF TGTGCCAGTAGTATATCCCTTGGGGGTGGGGGCGAGCAGTACTTC
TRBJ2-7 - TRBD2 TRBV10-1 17 CASVYPGSGRAGYEQYF TGCGCCAGCGTCTATCCGGGGAGCGGGAGGGCCGGTTACGAGCAGTACTTC
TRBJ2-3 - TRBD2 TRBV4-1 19 CASSQVTRLAGGGTDTQYF TGCGCCAGCAGCCAAGTCACGAGGTTGGCGGGAGGGGGAACAGATACGCAGTATTTT
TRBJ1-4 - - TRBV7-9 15 CASRRSGVTNEKLFF TGTGCCAGCAGGAGGTCGGGGGTGACTAATGAAAAACTGTTTTTT
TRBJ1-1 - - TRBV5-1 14 CASSLGGPGTEAFF TGCGCCAGCAGTTTGGGGGGGCCCGGCACTGAAGCTTTCTTT
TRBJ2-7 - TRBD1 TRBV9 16 CASSVESGEGASRQYF TGTGCCAGCAGCGTAGAGTCTGGAGAGGGGGCAAGCCGGCAGTACTTC
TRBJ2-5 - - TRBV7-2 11 CASSQQETQYF TGTGCCAGCAGTCAACAAGAGACCCAGTACTTC
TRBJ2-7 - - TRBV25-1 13 CASSEPGIYEQYF TGTGCCAGCAGTGAACCGGGGATCTACGAGCAGTACTTC
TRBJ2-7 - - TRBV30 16 CAWSERMSPIPYEQYF TGTGCCTGGAGTGAACGAATGAGCCCTATCCCCTACGAGCAGTACTTC
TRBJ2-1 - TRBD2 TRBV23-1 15 CASSQLSGRYNEQFF TGCGCCAGCAGTCAATTAAGCGGGAGGTACAATGAGCAGTTCTTC
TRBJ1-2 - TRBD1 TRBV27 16 CASSPRPGQGDYGYTF TGTGCCAGCAGTCCCCGCCCGGGACAGGGGGACTATGGCTACACCTTC
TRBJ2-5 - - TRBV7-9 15 CASSLSRIRRETQYF TGTGCCAGCAGCTTAAGTAGGATACGCCGGGAGACCCAGTACTTC
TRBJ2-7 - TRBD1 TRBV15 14 CATRVGQGGDEQYF TGTGCCACCAGAGTTGGACAGGGGGGAGACGAGCAGTACTTC
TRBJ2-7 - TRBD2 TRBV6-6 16 CASRVSPSGAIYEQYF TGTGCCAGCAGAGTAAGCCCTAGCGGGGCCATTTACGAGCAGTACTTC
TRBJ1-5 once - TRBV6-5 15 CASSYSKGKDQPQHF TGTGCCAGCAGTTACTCGAAGGGGAAAGATCAGCCCCAGCATTTT
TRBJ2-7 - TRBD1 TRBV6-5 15 CASRARDRGSYEQYF TGTGCCAGCAGAGCAAGGGACAGGGGGAGCTACGAGCAGTACTTC
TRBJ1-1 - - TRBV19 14 CASSFGTSVTEAFF TGTGCCAGTAGTTTCGGGACCTCGGTCACTGAAGCTTTCTTT
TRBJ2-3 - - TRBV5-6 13 CASSTGSGDTQYF TGTGCCAGCAGCACAGGGTCGGGAGATACGCAGTATTTT
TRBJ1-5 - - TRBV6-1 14 CASSGWYSNQPQHF TGTGCCAGCAGTGGCTGGTATAGCAATCAGCCCCAGCATTTT
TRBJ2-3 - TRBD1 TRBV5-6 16 CASSSRRGQAADTQYF TGTGCCAGCAGCTCAAGGAGGGGACAGGCCGCAGATACGCAGTATTTT
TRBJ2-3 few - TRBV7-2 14 CASSPRELTDTQYF TGTGCCAGCAGCCCTAGGGAACTCACAGATACGCAGTATTTT
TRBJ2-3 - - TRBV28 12 CASSPITDTQYF TGTGCCAGCAGTCCGATCACAGATACGCAGTATTTT
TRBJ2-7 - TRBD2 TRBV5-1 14 CASSSGLAGGEQYF TGCGCCAGCAGCTCGGGACTAGCGGGAGGCGAGCAGTACTTC
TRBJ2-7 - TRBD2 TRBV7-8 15 CASSLLAGDFYEQYF TGTGCCAGCAGCTTGCTAGCGGGAGACTTCTACGAGCAGTACTTC
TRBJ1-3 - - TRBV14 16 CASSRGTLSSGNTIYF TGTGCCAGCAGCCGTGGGACTCTCAGCTCTGGAAACACCATATATTTT
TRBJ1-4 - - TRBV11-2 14 CASSLTGLSEKLFF TGTGCCAGCAGCTTAACAGGATTGAGTGAAAAACTGTTTTTT
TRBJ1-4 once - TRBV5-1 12 CASSLPNEKLFF TGCGCCAGCAGCTTACCGAATGAAAAACTGTTTTTT
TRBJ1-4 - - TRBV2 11 CASSPNEKLFF TGTGCCAGCAGCCCGAATGAAAAACTGTTTTTT
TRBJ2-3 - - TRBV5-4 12 CASSLRTDTQYF TGTGCCAGCAGCTTGAGGACAGATACGCAGTATTTT
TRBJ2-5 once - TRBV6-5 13 CASNPDVAASRYF TGTGCCAGCAACCCCGACGTGGCAGCCTCCCGGTACTTC
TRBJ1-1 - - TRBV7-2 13 CASSLGGDTEAFF TGTGCCAGCAGCTTAGGAGGGGACACTGAAGCTTTCTTT
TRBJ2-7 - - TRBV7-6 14 CASSLASGPYEQYF TGTGCCAGCAGCTTAGCTTCAGGCCCCTACGAGCAGTACTTC
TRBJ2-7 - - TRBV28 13 CASSLATTYEQYF TGTGCCAGCAGTTTGGCGACCACCTACGAGCAGTACTTC
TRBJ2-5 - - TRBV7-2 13 CASSLPNQETQYF TGTGCCAGCAGCCTCCCCAATCAAGAGACCCAGTACTTC
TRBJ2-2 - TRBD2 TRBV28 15 CASSSTSENTGELFF TGTGCCAGCAGTTCCACTAGCGAGAACACCGGGGAGCTGTTTTTT
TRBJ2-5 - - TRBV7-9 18 CASSPTQGEGPNPETQYF TGTGCCAGCAGCCCGACACAGGGGGAGGGACCAAATCCTGAGACCCAGTACTTC
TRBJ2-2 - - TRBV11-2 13 CASIPGDTGELFF TGTGCCAGCATTCCAGGGGACACCGGGGAGCTGTTTTTT
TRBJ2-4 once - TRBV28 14 CASSLGIPKLIQYF TGTGCCAGCTCCCTAGGTATACCAAAACTCATTCAGTACTTC
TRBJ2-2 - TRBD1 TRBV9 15 CASRQGARDSGELFF TGTGCCAGCAGACAAGGGGCGAGGGACAGCGGGGAGCTGTTTTTT
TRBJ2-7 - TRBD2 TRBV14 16 CASSRGTSGSHWEQYF TGTGCCAGCAGCCGTGGGACTAGCGGGAGTCATTGGGAGCAGTACTTC
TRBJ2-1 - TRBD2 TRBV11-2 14 CASSGTSGNNEQFF TGTGCCAGCAGCGGGACTAGCGGTAACAATGAGCAGTTCTTC